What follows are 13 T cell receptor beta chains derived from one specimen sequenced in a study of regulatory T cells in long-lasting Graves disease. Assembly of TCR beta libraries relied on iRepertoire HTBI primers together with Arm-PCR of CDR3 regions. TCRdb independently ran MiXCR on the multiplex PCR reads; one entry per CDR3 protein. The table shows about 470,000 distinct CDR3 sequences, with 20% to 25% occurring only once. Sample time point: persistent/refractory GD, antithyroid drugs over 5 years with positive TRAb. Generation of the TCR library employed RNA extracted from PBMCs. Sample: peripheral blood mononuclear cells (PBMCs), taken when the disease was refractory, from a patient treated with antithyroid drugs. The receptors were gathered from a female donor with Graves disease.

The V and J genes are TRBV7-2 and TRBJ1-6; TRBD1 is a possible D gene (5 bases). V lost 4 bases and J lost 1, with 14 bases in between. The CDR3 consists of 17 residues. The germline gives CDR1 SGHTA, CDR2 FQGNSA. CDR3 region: CASSSYVGGSYNSPLHF. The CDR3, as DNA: TGTGCCAGCAGCTCCTACGTGGGGGGTTCCTATAATTCACCCCTCCACTTT.

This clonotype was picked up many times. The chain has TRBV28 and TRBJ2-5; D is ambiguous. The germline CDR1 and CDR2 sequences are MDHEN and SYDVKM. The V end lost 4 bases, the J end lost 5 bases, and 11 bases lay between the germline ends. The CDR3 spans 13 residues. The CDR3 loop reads CASSSDAEETQYF. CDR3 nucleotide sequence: TGTGCCAGCAGTTCCGACGCGGAGGAGACCCAGTACTTC.

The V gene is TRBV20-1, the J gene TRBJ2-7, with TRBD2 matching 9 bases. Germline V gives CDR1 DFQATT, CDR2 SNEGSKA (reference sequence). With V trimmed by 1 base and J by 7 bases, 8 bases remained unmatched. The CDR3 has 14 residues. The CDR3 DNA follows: TGCAGTGCTAGAGCTGCCCTAGCGGGATTAGAGCAGTACTTC. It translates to CSARAALAGLEQYF.

The CDR3 here is CASSSLYSNQPQHF. The CDR3 DNA sequence: TGTGCCAGTAGTAGTTTATATAGCAATCAGCCCCAGCATTTT. J is TRBJ1-5 and V is TRBV19, with D uncertain. V dropped 4 bases and J dropped 0 bases, with 7 bases sitting between them. Germline-derived CDR1 and CDR2 are LNHDA and SQIVND (reference sequence). The CDR3 totals 14 residues. Full variable domain (remainder filled in from reference TRBV19 and TRBJ1-5): DGGITQSPKYLFRKEGQNVTLSCEQNLNHDAMYWYRQDPGQGLRLIYYSQIVNDFQKGDIAEGYSVSREKKESFPLTVTSAQKNPTAFYLCASSSLYSNQPQHFGDGTRLSIL.

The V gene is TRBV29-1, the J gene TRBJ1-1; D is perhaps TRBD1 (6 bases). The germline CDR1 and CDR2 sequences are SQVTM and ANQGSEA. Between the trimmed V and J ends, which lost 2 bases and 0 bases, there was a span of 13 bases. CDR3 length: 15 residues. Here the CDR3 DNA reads TGCAGCGTTGAACTTGCTCAGGGGATGAACACTGAAGCTTTCTTT. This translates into CSVELAQGMNTEAFF.

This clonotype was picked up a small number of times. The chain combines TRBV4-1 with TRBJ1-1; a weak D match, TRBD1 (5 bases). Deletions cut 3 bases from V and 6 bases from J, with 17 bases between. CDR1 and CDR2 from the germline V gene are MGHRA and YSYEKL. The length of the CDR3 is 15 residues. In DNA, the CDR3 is TGCGCCAGCAGCCACCCAGCCCGACAGTACTCTGAAGCTTTCTTT. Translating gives CASSHPARQYSEAFF.

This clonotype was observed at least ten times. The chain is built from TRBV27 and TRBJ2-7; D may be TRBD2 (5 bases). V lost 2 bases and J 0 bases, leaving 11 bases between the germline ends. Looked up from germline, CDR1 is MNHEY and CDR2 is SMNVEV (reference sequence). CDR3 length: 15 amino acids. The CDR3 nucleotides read TGTGCCAGCAGTTTAGAGGGCCCATTCTCCTACGAGCAGTACTTC. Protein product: CASSLEGPFSYEQYF.

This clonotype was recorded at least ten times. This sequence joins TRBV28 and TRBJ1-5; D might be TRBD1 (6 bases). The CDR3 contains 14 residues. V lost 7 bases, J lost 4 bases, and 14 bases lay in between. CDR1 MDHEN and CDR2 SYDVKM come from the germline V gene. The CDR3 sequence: CASTNRDINQPQHF. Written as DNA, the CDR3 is TGTGCCAGCACCAACCGGGACATAAATCAGCCCCAGCATTTT.

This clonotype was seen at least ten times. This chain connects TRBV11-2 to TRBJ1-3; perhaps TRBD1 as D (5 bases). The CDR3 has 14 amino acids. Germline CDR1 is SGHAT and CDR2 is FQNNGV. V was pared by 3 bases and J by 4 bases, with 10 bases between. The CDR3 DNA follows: TGTGCCAGCAGCTTGGGCCGGGGGGGAAACACCATATATTTT. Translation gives CASSLGRGGNTIYF.

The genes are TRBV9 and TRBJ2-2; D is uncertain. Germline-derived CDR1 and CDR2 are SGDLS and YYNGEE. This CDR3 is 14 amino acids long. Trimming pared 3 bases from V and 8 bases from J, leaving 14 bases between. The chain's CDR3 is CASSDHPLGGELFF. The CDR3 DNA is TGTGCCAGCAGCGACCACCCATTGGGGGGGGAGCTGTTTTTT.

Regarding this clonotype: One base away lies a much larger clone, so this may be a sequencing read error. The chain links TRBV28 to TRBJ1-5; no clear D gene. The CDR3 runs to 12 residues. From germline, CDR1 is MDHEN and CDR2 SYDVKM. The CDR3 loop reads CTSSTPRQPQHF. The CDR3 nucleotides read TGTACCAGCAGCACTCCTCGGCAGCCCCAGCATTTT.

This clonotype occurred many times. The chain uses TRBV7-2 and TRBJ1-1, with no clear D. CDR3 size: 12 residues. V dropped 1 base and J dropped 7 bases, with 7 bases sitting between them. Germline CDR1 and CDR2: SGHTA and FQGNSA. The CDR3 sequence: CASSLGYSEAFF. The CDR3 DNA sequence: TGTGCCAGCAGCTTAGGTTACAGTGAAGCTTTCTTT.

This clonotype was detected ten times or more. CDR3 nucleotide sequence: TGTGCCAGCAGCTTAGGCTCGGCCTACGAGCAGTACTTC. Protein product: CASSLGSAYEQYF. The V gene is TRBV7-3, the J gene TRBJ2-7; D is unclear. Germline V CDR1 and CDR2: SGHTA, FQGTGA. Trimming pared 2 bases from V and 2 bases from J, leaving 7 bases between. The length of the CDR3 is 13 residues.